Sequencing of this T cell receptor beta chain was carried out in a study of T cell responses to AZD1222 COVID-19 vaccine (dated by TCRdb to the early 2020s). Broadly, across the study: TCR sequencing covered about 230 trial participants: 207 given two doses of AZD1222 and about 26 given two doses of MenACWY control vaccine. Trial participants were enrolled by age into 18-55, 56-69 and 70-plus year subgroups, with approximately 160, 26 and 62 TCR-sequenced participants respectively.

Interpreted using the paper, the time point label stands for: baseline before first vaccination. Explained via the paper, the treatment or condition label denotes: meningococcal conjugate vaccine given as trial control. Vaccinee samples came from UK trials COV001 and COV002, including a single-blind randomized controlled phase 2/3 trial of AZD1222 (ChAdOx1 nCoV-19) in healthy adults. For TCRbeta chain sequencing, PBMC samples from trial participants were taken at day 0 and at day 28 after the second dose. From its cysteine to its phenylalanine, the CDR3 spans 13 amino acids. Only the CDR3 DNA stays, 39 bases, in frame from base 1. CDR1 is given as KGHSH and CDR2 as LQKENI, both from the germline V gene. The germline ends are 6 bases apart after V is trimmed by 4 bases and J by 2 bases. Broader findings and caveats from the paper: Because no day 14 peak-response samples were available, repertoires were characterized only after the peak T cell response. Nearly half of unique spike-specific TCRs reportedly recognized epitopes outside regions mutated in the B.1.351 and B.1.1.7 variants. Vaccine-associated CD4 TCRs spanned the whole spike protein, with dominant responses in regions 160-218 and 743-854. After two AZD1222 doses, both the breadth and the depth of spike-specific TCRs were significantly higher than at day 0 and than in MenACWY recipients. In the small 56-69-year group, the increase in depth fell short of significance, most likely because of low power. Conclusions about previously exposed vaccinees are limited because only a handful of AZD1222 recipients were SARS-CoV-2 seropositive at baseline. Participants were mostly white British, with more females than males. The authors suggested clonal diversity may have been underestimated.

The CDR3 regions of human TCRbeta chains were analyzed by immunosequencing. The authors processed their data as follows. Repertoire TCRs were checked for matches against a reference library of SARS-CoV-2-specific TCRs that had been generated using the MIRA antigen-specificity platform. Breadth was defined as the fraction of unique TCRs that were SARS-CoV-2-associated. Depth was defined as the fraction of total T cells that were SARS-CoV-2-associated. Using the MIRA data, every spike-specific TCR was mapped to the spike region that the TCR reacted to and assigned to either a CD4 or a CD8 class. Log10-transformed breadth and depth values were compared by one-way ANOVA with Sidak's multiple comparisons tests. Held by TCRdb, this immuneACCESS table contains in-frame sequences only and omits some clones. Under half of the omission traces to an unresolved V gene where checked; the cause of the rest is unknown. That table supplies the V and J calls and clone size; D and trimming were determined from the DNA. Here the sample has about 150,000 clones; approximately 87% occur a single time. The ten largest clones represent more than 5.5% of the sample.

A word on this clone: Which antigen it targets is not known. Nothing much larger sits one base from this clone, and base qualities are not available.

The origin of this receptor is an adult in good health. The rearrangement joined TRBV18 to TRBJ2-1, with no confident D gene call. This sample comprised peripheral blood, obtained on day 0 of MenACWY control vaccination. The CDR3 reads CASSQGAYNEQFF. In nucleotide form, the sequence is TGTGCCAGCTCACAAGGAGCCTACAATGAGCAGTTCTTC.